These 5 T cell receptor beta chains came from one sample sequenced in a study of T-cell reconstitution after alpha-beta-depleted transplantation in children (dated by TCRdb to 2016 to 2017). What the treatment or condition label conveys for this sample: allogeneic hematopoietic cell transplantation with graft depleted of TCRalphabeta T cells and CD19 B cells. Library creation used PCR. Data came from an Illumina HiSeq 2500. To normalize quantification of the TCRbeta repertoire, the TCR libraries were built with molecular barcoding that relied on unique molecular identifiers. The public reads were reanalyzed by TCRdb: fastp trimming at Q25, MiXCR alignment, in-frame beta chains only. Each entry merges the rows of one CDR3 protein and shows their most common DNA and genes. This sample lists hundreds of thousands of distinct CDR3 sequences; roughly 10% were detected once. The top ten hold approximately 28% of the sample.

Sequenced material: PBMCs, taken before TCRalphabeta/CD19-depleted stem cell transplant. All receptors come from a child younger than two with acute myeloid leukemia, due to receive a stem cell transplant.

This clonotype has ten or more counts. The V call is TRBV11-2, the J call TRBJ1-2; tentative D call: TRBD1 (6 bases). Germline V gene lookup returns CDR1 SGHAT and CDR2 FQNNGV. Deletions cut 5 bases from V and 1 base from J, with 17 bases between. CDR3 length: 16 residues. The CDR3 DNA reads as TGTGCCAGCAGCAAGAAGACAGGCATCGATAACTATGGCTACACCTTC. This codes for CASSKKTGIDNYGYTF. Variable domain in full (rest from reference TRBV11-2 and TRBJ1-2): EAGVAQSPRYKIIEKRQSVAFWCNPISGHATLYWYQQILGQGPKLLIQFQNNGVVDDSQLPKDRFSAERLKGVDSTLKIQPAKLEDSAVYLCASSKKTGIDNYGYTFGSGTRLTVV.

Many counts were recorded for this clonotype. The genes are TRBV5-1 and TRBJ2-2; 7 nucleotides match TRBD2. Germline values: CDR1 SGHRS, CDR2 YFSETQ. V lost 3 bases and J lost 4; bases outside the gene matches: 12. This CDR3 region has 17 residues. CDR3 coding DNA: TGCGCCAGCAGCTCCGTCAGATCGGGAGGCGTCACCGGGGAGCTGTTTTTT. Protein sequence: CASSSVRSGGVTGELFF.

The V call is TRBV19, the J call TRBJ1-1, with no clear D. The germline gives CDR1 LNHDA, CDR2 SQIVND (reference sequence). The CDR3 has 12 amino acids. Trimming cost V 5 bases and J 10 bases, with 14 bases left between them. CDR3 loop: CASSATPRPAFF. CDR3 bases: TGTGCCAGTAGTGCCACCCCCCGGCCAGCTTTCTTT.

This clonotype was detected ten times or more. The chain employs TRBV3-1 and TRBJ1-5; D ambiguous. V dropped 1 base and J dropped 9 bases, with 10 bases sitting between them. The CDR3 consists of 13 residues. The V gene's germline CDR1 is LGHDT and CDR2 YNNKEL (reference sequence). CDR3 amino acids: CASSQGAQGPQHF. The DNA for the CDR3 is TGTGCCAGCAGCCAAGGGGCTCAAGGGCCCCAGCATTTT.

The table lists this clonotype with many counts. This chain connects TRBV28 to TRBJ1-2, with a weak D call TRBD1 (5 bases). CDR3 size: 15 residues. Trimming stripped 1 base from V and 5 bases from J, with 14 bases between. Germline CDR1 and CDR2: MDHEN and SYDVKM. The CDR3 spells CASSLYRQSQYGYTF. DNA of the CDR3: TGTGCCAGCAGTTTATACCGACAGAGTCAGTATGGCTACACCTTC.